This TCR beta chain stems from a study of T cell clonotyping in hematopoietic cell transplantation. This clone was counted only a few times. Its target is not known. TCRdb's copy holds only in-frame clones and misses some; the assay was immunoSEQ multiplex PCR. This table has about 41,000 clones, 95% appearing once. Whole-study results and caveats: Broader posttransplant TCR repertoire diversity was predicted by graft donor and pretransplant recipient Inverse Simpson Index values.

The clonotype comes from a man younger than 45 in good health. Some clones in this sample may be carry-over from other donors' samples. The source material was peripheral blood mononuclear cells.

This chain's CDR3 is CASSLELGTDTQYF. DNA for the CDR3: TGTGCCAGCAGCTTAGAGCTGGGCACAGATACGCAGTATTTT. This rearrangement joins TRBV7-9 to TRBJ2-3; D gene unclear. Germline CDR1 reads SEHNR; CDR2 reads FQNEAQ (reference sequence). Deletions cut 1 base from V and 1 base from J, with 6 bases between. The CDR3 is made up of 14 amino acids.